A selection of T cell receptor beta chains follows, all from one sample in a study of cytomegalovirus exposure and HLA in healthy donors. Libraries were prepared by immunoSEQ multiplex PCR; TCRdb keeps only in-frame clonotypes and omits some of them. The table has about 86,000 clones, roughly 85% seen once; the top ten hold 6%. The sample comprised PBMCs. These receptors all come from a female donor in good health and CMV-seronegative. Both conserved end residues are part of each CDR3. Fields, in order: J gene, V gene, clone size, D gene, CDR3 protein, CDR3 DNA. D genes are given only for firm matches. Not all rows give a size; the values are once, few, many and, for expanded clones, a class.

TRBJ1-2 | TRBV9 | . | TRBD1 | CASSVRGQPQNGYTF | TGTGCCAGCAGCGTCAGGGGACAGCCTCAGAATGGCTACACCTTC
TRBJ1-4 | TRBV28 | . | . | CASSLGKGEGSGEKLFF | TGTGCCAGCAGTTTAGGCAAAGGGGAGGGGAGTGGTGAAAAACTGTTTTTT
TRBJ2-7 | TRBV7-9 | . | TRBD1 | CASSLGDRASYEQYF | TGTGCCAGCAGCTTAGGGGACAGGGCCTCCTACGAGCAGTACTTC
TRBJ1-2 | TRBV19 | . | . | CASTTGPLYGYTF | TGTGCCAGTACCACAGGCCCGCTCTATGGCTACACCTTC
TRBJ2-2 | TRBV6-6 | . | . | CASSYSTGANTGELFF | TGTGCCAGCAGTTACTCTACCGGGGCGAACACCGGGGAGCTGTTTTTT
TRBJ1-1 | TRBV6-1 | . | . | CASRQNTEAFF | TGTGCCAGTCGACAGAACACTGAAGCTTTCTTT
TRBJ2-1 | TRBV29-1 | few | . | CSGQSVYNEQFF | TGCAGCGGACAGAGTGTCTACAATGAGCAGTTCTTC
TRBJ2-4 | TRBV18 | . | . | CASSPGGRAKNIQYF | TGTGCCAGCTCACCTGGCGGGCGGGCCAAAAACATTCAGTACTTC
TRBJ2-3 | TRBV27 | . | TRBD2 | CASSLREGDTQYF | TGTGCCAGCAGTTTGCGGGAGGGAGATACGCAGTATTTT
TRBJ1-4 | TRBV30 | . | . | CAWSTGSLNEKLFF | TGTGCCTGGAGTACAGGCTCCCTTAATGAAAAACTGTTTTTT
TRBJ1-1 | TRBV6-5 | once | . | CASSYSGGSMNTEAFF | TGTGCCAGCAGTTACTCCGGAGGGTCCATGAACACTGAAGCTTTCTTT
TRBJ1-2 | TRBV7-3 | . | TRBD1 | CASSPDRDYGYTF | TGTGCCAGCAGCCCCGACAGGGACTATGGCTACACCTTC
TRBJ2-3 | TRBV5-1 | . | . | CASRTGSDTQYF | TGCGCCAGCAGAACAGGGTCAGATACGCAGTATTTT
TRBJ2-2 | TRBV4-1 | . | TRBD2 | CASSQAGLAGVGTGELFF | TGCGCCAGCAGCCAAGCTGGACTAGCGGGAGTCGGCACCGGGGAGCTGTTTTTT
TRBJ1-2 | TRBV19 | once | TRBD1 | CASKRGRDYGYTF | TGTGCCAGTAAGAGGGGGCGAGACTATGGCTACACCTTC
TRBJ1-5 | TRBV4-1 | few | . | CASSRAGCPQHF | TGCGCCAGCAGTCGGGCGGGGTGTCCCCAGCATTTT
TRBJ2-7 | TRBV19 | . | TRBD1 | CASSTLGTGFYEQYF | TGTGCCAGTAGTACCTTGGGGACAGGATTCTACGAGCAGTACTTC
TRBJ2-7 | TRBV7-2 | few | TRBD1 | CASSFDRGAYEQYF | TGTGCCAGCAGCTTTGACAGGGGGGCCTACGAGCAGTACTTC
TRBJ2-2 | TRBV18 | once | . | CASSSSRTGELFF | TGTGCCAGCTCATCGTCACGGACCGGGGAGCTGTTTTTT
TRBJ2-5 | TRBV28 | . | TRBD2 | CASSLVAGGPETQYF | TGTGCCAGCAGTTTAGTAGCGGGGGGGCCCGAGACCCAGTACTTC
TRBJ1-1 | TRBV27 | . | . | CASSWGFAGAVAFF | TGTGCCAGCAGTTGGGGTTTTGCAGGGGCGGTAGCTTTCTTT